What follows are 27 T cell receptor beta chains derived from one specimen sequenced in a study of Ad26.COV2.S vaccination and SARS-CoV-2 variants. The method was immunoSEQ multiplex PCR; TCRdb's version includes in-frame clones alone and lacks a portion of them. This table holds some 390,000 clones, less than 90% found once. Described treatment: about 20 received Ad26.COV2.S at low or high dose, single or two shots; roughly five received placebo; per-sample allocation not given. The study sampled participants on day 63 after the first vaccine or placebo injection. This specimen consisted of peripheral blood, obtained in a trial of Ad26.COV2.S vaccine versus placebo. All receptors come from a person aged 18-60 years who received the Ad26.COV2.S COVID-19 vaccine or a placebo.

The chain has TRBV7-2 and TRBJ2-1; D is ambiguous. The V gene lost 4 bases and the J gene lost 4 bases, with 5 bases spanning the gap. The germline gives CDR1 SGHTA, CDR2 FQGNSA. CDR3 length: 12 amino acids. The CDR3 here is CASSSAYNEQFF. CDR3 DNA sequence: TGTGCCAGCAGCTCAGCTTACAATGAGCAGTTCTTC.

Worth noting for this clone: This same CDR3 is encoded by further DNA sequences in the sample. This rearrangement joins TRBV6-6 to TRBJ2-3; 9 bases map to TRBD2. V trimming: 5 bases; J trimming: 1 base; junction bases outside the gene matches: 4. Germline-derived CDR1 and CDR2 are MNHNY and SVGAGI (reference sequence). The CDR3 runs to 15 residues. The CDR3 spells CASSPRTSGTDTQYF. In nucleotides, the CDR3 is TGTGCCAGCAGTCCCAGGACTAGCGGCACAGATACGCAGTATTTT.

V and J are TRBV5-8 and TRBJ1-4, with 7 bases fitting TRBD1. V lost 4 bases and J lost 6; bases outside the gene matches: 9. This CDR3 has 15 residues. Germline values: CDR1 SGHTS, CDR2 YDEGEE. CDR3 in amino acids: CASSGINRGDEKLFF. The CDR3 bases are TGTGCCAGCAGCGGAATCAACAGGGGTGATGAAAAACTGTTTTTT.

The chain has TRBV3-1 (or the pseudogene TRBV3-2) and TRBJ1-1, with TRBD1 matching 7 bases. V gave up 0 bases and J gave up 5 bases; unmatched junction bases: 6. The CDR3 contains 15 residues. Germline values: CDR1 LGHDT, CDR2 YNNKEL (reference sequence). The CDR3 reads CASSQDWMTGTEAFF. DNA of the CDR3: TGTGCCAGCAGCCAAGATTGGATGACAGGGACTGAAGCTTTCTTT.

About this clone itself: The same CDR3 is also encoded by other DNA sequences in this sample. The V gene is TRBV7-9, the J gene TRBJ2-7; D is uncertain. CDR3 length: 13 residues. Per germline, CDR1 SEHNR and CDR2 FQNEAQ (reference sequence). Trimming removed 1 base from V and 3 bases from J, with 7 bases in between. CDR3 protein: CASSLGQLYEQYF. DNA for the CDR3: TGTGCCAGCAGCTTAGGGCAGCTCTACGAGCAGTACTTC. Drawing the rest from reference TRBV7-9 and TRBJ2-7, the complete variable domain is DTGVSQNPRHKITKRGQNVTFRCDPISEHNRLYWYRQTLGQGPEFLTYFQNEAQLEKSRLLSDRFSAERPKGSFSTLEIQRTEQGDSAMYLCASSLGQLYEQYFGPGTRLTVT.

J is TRBJ1-5 and V is TRBV29-1, with 9 bases identical to TRBD1. Germline CDR1 SQVTM, CDR2 ANQGSEA. With V trimmed by 6 bases and J by 4 bases, 4 bases remained unmatched. The CDR3 runs 13 residues. In DNA, the CDR3 is TGCAGCGTGGGACAGGGCGGAAATCAGCCCCAGCATTTT. Encoded protein: CSVGQGGNQPQHF.

V gene TRBV3-1 (or the pseudogene TRBV3-2) combines with J gene TRBJ2-2; TRBD1 matches 8 bases. The length of the CDR3 is 17 residues. The germline CDR1 and CDR2 sequences are LGHDT and YNNKEL (reference sequence). Trimming cost V 8 bases and J 4 bases; bases outside gene matches: 15. The CDR3, as DNA: TGTGCCAGCCGAGGAGCAGGGGGCCCTCTCCGCACCGGGGAGCTGTTTTTT. Translated: CASRGAGGPLRTGELFF.

The V and J genes are TRBV5-4 and TRBJ2-1; 7 bases are shared with TRBD2. Per germline, CDR1 SGHNT and CDR2 YYREEE (reference sequence). The J segment lost 7 bases and the V segment lost 4 bases, leaving 5 bases of the junction unmatched. The CDR3 sequence is 13 residues long. In DNA, the CDR3 is TGTGCCAGCAGCGAAGGACTAGTAAATGAGCAGTTCTTC. This codes for CASSEGLVNEQFF.

V and J are TRBV10-1 and TRBJ2-1, with unresolved D. The CDR3 has 13 residues. V was pared by 0 bases and J by 10 bases, with 10 bases between. Per the germline V gene, CDR1 is WNHNN and CDR2 is SYGVQD (reference sequence). This chain's CDR3 is CASSESNSPEQFF. For the CDR3, the DNA is TGCGCCAGCAGTGAGTCAAACAGCCCCGAGCAGTTCTTC.

The rearrangement joins TRBV7-9 to TRBJ1-2; D may be TRBD1 (5 bases). Trimming stripped 5 bases from V and 5 bases from J, with 18 bases between. The germline V gene has CDR1 SEHNR and CDR2 FQNEAQ (reference sequence). The CDR3 is 15 amino acids. The CDR3 protein is CASSPLQGVGYGYTF. CDR3 coding DNA: TGTGCCAGCAGCCCACTCCAAGGGGTAGGGTATGGCTACACCTTC.

V gene TRBV19 combines with J gene TRBJ1-1, with D perhaps TRBD1 (6 bases). The CDR3 is 14 residues long. Germline assignment: CDR1 LNHDA and CDR2 SQIVND (reference sequence). V shed 5 bases and J shed 6 bases, with 16 bases lying between them. In nucleotides, the CDR3 is TGTGCCAGTAGTGCAACAGGGAGTGGGTCTGAAGCTTTCTTT. It encodes CASSATGSGSEAFF.

The CDR3 nucleotides are TGCAGTGCTACTATGAACACTGAAGCTTTCTTT. Translated: CSATMNTEAFF. The chain has TRBV20-1 and TRBJ1-1, with D unclear. CDR3 length: 11 residues. CDR1 and CDR2 from the germline V gene are DFQATT and SNEGSKA (reference sequence). V lost 4 bases and J lost 0, with 3 bases in between.

The chain combines TRBV10-3 with TRBJ1-5, with 8 bases aligning to TRBD1. V shed 4 bases, J shed 4 bases, and the junction held 6 bases outside the gene matches. Germline lookup yields CDR1 ENHRY and CDR2 SYGVKD. There are 15 residues in the CDR3. As DNA, the CDR3 is TGTGCCATCAGTGCCGGACAGGGAGGTAATCAGCCCCAGCATTTT. Protein: CAISAGQGGNQPQHF.

The chain recombines TRBV7-2 with TRBJ2-1; D is undetermined. The CDR3 is 14 residues long. V was pared by 2 bases and J by 5 bases, with 10 bases between. From germline, CDR1 is SGHTA and CDR2 FQGNSA. The chain's CDR3 is CASSLSMGNNEQFF. For the CDR3, the DNA is TGTGCCAGCAGCTTAAGTATGGGGAACAATGAGCAGTTCTTC.

This chain uses TRBV19 with TRBJ2-2, with D uncertain. Trimming cost V 7 bases and J 2 bases, with 8 bases left between them. Per germline, CDR1 LNHDA and CDR2 SQIVND (reference sequence). The CDR3 consists of 13 residues. CDR3 amino acids: CASKRQNTGELFF. For the CDR3, the DNA is TGTGCCAGTAAGAGACAAAACACCGGGGAGCTGTTTTTT.

The chain carries TRBV21-1 and TRBJ1-2; the table's D call of TRBD1 was not tested on the DNA. TRBV21-1 is shown as a pseudogene. The CDR3 has 14 residues. The chain's CDR3 is CASSTDRANYGYTF. The CDR3, as DNA: TGTGCCAGCAGTACGGACAGGGCTAACTATGGCTACACCTTC.

This clone was seen a handful of times. The chain is built from TRBV19 and TRBJ2-5; 7 positions agree with TRBD1. CDR3 length: 16 residues. Trimming took 6 bases from V and 0 from J; bases not matched to a gene: 10. Per the germline V gene, CDR1 is LNHDA and CDR2 is SQIVND (reference sequence). In nucleotides, the CDR3 is TGTGCCAGTAGCCCCTGGGGGACAGTCAACCAAGAGACCCAGTACTTC. Translated, it gives CASSPWGTVNQETQYF.

V is TRBV6-1 and J is TRBJ1-2; D call uncertain. This CDR3 is 15 amino acids long. V lost 1 base and J lost 6, with 15 bases in between. Germline CDR1 is MNHNS and CDR2 is SASEGT. Here the CDR3 reads CASSEGPRSWDGYTF. The CDR3 DNA follows: TGTGCCAGCAGTGAAGGTCCTCGGAGTTGGGATGGCTACACCTTC.

The chain has TRBV7-6 and TRBJ2-1, with 12 bases that match TRBD2. V lost 5 bases, J lost 7 bases, and 6 bases stayed unmatched. From germline, CDR1 is SGHVS and CDR2 FNYEAQ. CDR3 length equals 15 residues. The CDR3 region is CASSPRTSGANEQFF. DNA for the CDR3: TGTGCCAGCAGCCCTCGGACTAGCGGGGCTAATGAGCAGTTCTTC. Full variable domain (remainder filled in from reference TRBV7-6 and TRBJ2-1): GAGVSQSPRYKVTKRGQDVALRCDPISGHVSLYWYRQALGQGPEFLTYFNYEAQQDKSGLPNDRFSAERPEGSISTLTIQRTEQRDSAMYRCASSPRTSGANEQFFGPGTRLTVL.

The chain couples TRBV6-1 to TRBJ1-2, with 10 bases aligning to TRBD1. The CDR3 length is 15 residues. Trimming at V came to 2 bases and at J to 6 bases, leaving 6 bases not matched to a gene. Germline-derived CDR1 and CDR2 are MNHNS and SASEGT. CDR3: CASSEFGQGGHGYTF. The CDR3 coding sequence is TGTGCCAGCAGTGAATTTGGACAGGGGGGACATGGCTACACCTTC.

In nucleotides, the CDR3 is TGTGCCAGCACCGGGGGGGGAACTAGCTCCACTAATGAGCAGTTCTTC. The encoded protein is CASTGGGTSSTNEQFF. The rearrangement uses TRBV27 and TRBJ2-1; 8 positions agree with TRBD2. The germline CDR1 and CDR2 sequences are MNHEY and SMNVEV (reference sequence). The CDR3 is 16 amino acids. With V trimmed by 7 bases and J by 7 bases, 15 bases remained unmatched.

The chain recombines TRBV5-4 with TRBJ2-3, with D possibly being TRBD1 (6 bases). With 6 bases removed from V and 1 base from J, the gap between germline ends came to 18 bases. Germline CDR1 reads SGHNT; CDR2 reads YYREEE (reference sequence). The CDR3 covers 16 residues. The CDR3 sequence is CASTTGQTGGTDTQYF. DNA for the CDR3: TGTGCCAGCACCACCGGACAGACGGGCGGCACAGATACGCAGTATTTT.

The chain uses TRBV6-2 or TRBV6-3 and TRBJ2-3, with D unresolved. Germline V CDR1 and CDR2: MNHEY, SVGEGT. This CDR3 has 16 amino acids. Trimming stripped 4 bases from V and 0 bases from J, with 14 bases between. In DNA, the CDR3 is TGTGCCAGCAGTTTTCGAATACCTTCTAGCACAGATACGCAGTATTTT. It yields the protein CASSFRIPSSTDTQYF.

The V gene is TRBV5-1, the J gene TRBJ2-7; D gene ambiguous. This CDR3 spans 12 amino acids. Germline V gene sequence: CDR1 SGHRS, CDR2 YFSETQ. The V end was cut by 5 bases, the J end by 1 base, with 7 bases between. The CDR3 DNA is TGCGCCAGCAGTGACACATCCTACGAGCAGTACTTC. It codes for CASSDTSYEQYF.

The chain combines TRBV4-1 with TRBJ2-7, with 14 bases matching TRBD2. From germline, CDR1 is MGHRA and CDR2 YSYEKL. The CDR3 spans 21 residues. Trimming cost V 0 bases and J 4 bases; bases outside gene matches: 17. CDR3 residues: CASSQEGARTSGGTRSYEQYF. DNA of the CDR3: TGCGCCAGCAGCCAAGAAGGTGCTCGGACTAGCGGGGGGACGCGGTCTTACGAGCAGTACTTC.

This chain connects TRBV7-2 to TRBJ2-3, with 8 bases fitting TRBD1. Germline V gene sequence: CDR1 SGHTA, CDR2 FQGNSA. The CDR3 loop spans 15 amino acids. The V gene end was trimmed by 8 bases and the J gene end by 2 bases; junction bases not matched to a gene: 9. CDR3: CASGSGTGFTDTQYF. For the CDR3, the DNA is TGTGCCAGCGGAAGTGGGACAGGATTCACAGATACGCAGTATTTT.

This clone appeared a single time. The chain carries TRBV3-1 (or the pseudogene TRBV3-2) and TRBJ1-4, with D unclear. Germline assignment: CDR1 LGHDT and CDR2 YNNKEL (reference sequence). The CDR3 contains 15 residues. Trimming removed 6 bases from V and 0 bases from J, with 11 bases in between. The CDR3 bases are TGTGCCAGCAGTCATCACGATGCAACTAATGAAAAACTGTTTTTT. Amino acid sequence: CASSHHDATNEKLFF.